A single sample is the source of the 19 T cell receptor beta chains below, sequenced in a study of immune cell composition in non-small cell lung cancer. Sequencing used immunoSEQ multiplex PCR; TCRdb keeps in-frame clones, though not all of them. This sample has around 1,600 clones, with 75% to 85% found just once. The sample comprised lung tumor tissue. The origin of the receptors is a human donor with non-small cell lung cancer.

This sequence joins TRBV19 and TRBJ2-7; 9 nucleotides line up with TRBD1. The ends lost 7 bases at V and 5 bases at J; junction bases unmatched: 9. CDR3 length equals 14 residues. CDR1 and CDR2 (germline): LNHDA, SQIVND (reference sequence). DNA of the CDR3: TGTGCCAGTAATCAACCGGGACAGGGTAACGAGCAGTACTTC. Protein product: CASNQPGQGNEQYF.

The chain employs TRBV7-6 and TRBJ1-4; possibly TRBD1 for D (5 bases). The CDR3 is 15 residues long. Germline CDR1 is SGHVS and CDR2 is FNYEAQ. Trimming took 0 bases from V and 7 from J, leaving 12 bases between them. CDR3 protein: CASSLAARVGEKLFF. As DNA, the CDR3 is TGTGCCAGCAGCTTAGCCGCCAGGGTCGGTGAAAAACTGTTTTTT.

This clone was observed a handful of times. The genes are TRBV11-2 and TRBJ1-5; no firm D call. The CDR3 runs to 13 residues. V lost 0 bases and J lost 5, with 5 bases in between. Germline-derived CDR1 and CDR2 are SGHAT and FQNNGV. The CDR3 DNA reads TGTGCCAGCAGCTTAGATAGAGATCAGCCCCAGCATTTT. Amino acid sequence: CASSLDRDQPQHF.

In its sample, this clone was seen once. The chain joins TRBV5-1 to TRBJ2-2; weak D call: TRBD1 (7 bases). The CDR3 runs 16 residues. The germline gives CDR1 SGHRS, CDR2 YFSETQ. V dropped 2 bases and J dropped 5 bases, with 16 bases sitting between them. The CDR3, as DNA: TGCGCCAGCAGCTTCGCCCGGGACAGCGGGACCGGGGAGCTGTTTTTT. Amino acids: CASSFARDSGTGELFF. Looking up the rest from reference TRBV5-1 and TRBJ2-2 gives the full variable domain: KAGVTQTPRYLIKTRGQQVTLSCSPISGHRSVSWYQQTPGQGLQFLFEYFSETQRNKGNFPGRFSGRQFSNSRSEMNVSTLELGDSALYLCASSFARDSGTGELFFGEGSRLTVL.

The chain combines TRBV5-1 with TRBJ1-5, with 7 bases identical to TRBD1. J was trimmed by 6 bases and V by 0 bases; bases with no gene match: 9. This CDR3 has 16 residues. Germline CDR1 reads SGHRS; CDR2 reads YFSETQ. CDR3 protein: CASSLGGQAEGQPQHF. The CDR3 DNA sequence: TGCGCCAGCAGCTTGGGAGGACAGGCAGAGGGTCAGCCCCAGCATTTT.

This chain joins TRBV28 and TRBJ2-7, with unresolved D. V lost 6 bases to trimming and J lost 4 bases, with 16 bases between them. The CDR3 has 14 amino acids. Germline V CDR1 and CDR2: MDHEN, SYDVKM. CDR3 loop: CASRSLFNIYEQYF. The CDR3 nucleotides read TGTGCCAGCAGATCCCTGTTTAACATTTACGAGCAGTACTTC.

The chain employs TRBV9 and TRBJ1-2; 8 bases are a match to TRBD1. The V gene's germline CDR1 is SGDLS and CDR2 YYNGEE. The CDR3 covers 15 residues. Germline trimming cut 2 bases from V and 7 bases from J; bases unmatched to any gene: 10. In DNA, the CDR3 is TGTGCCAGCAGCGTTAGGGGGACAGGCGGGAGTGGCTACACCTTC. Encoded protein: CASSVRGTGGSGYTF.

The chain links TRBV5-5 to TRBJ2-2; 7 bases are shared with TRBD2. In germline, CDR1 is SGHKS, CDR2 YYEKEE (reference sequence). This CDR3 has 16 amino acids. V was pared by 4 bases and J by 6 bases, with 12 bases of the junction left unmatched. CDR3: CASSIGTNSRPGELFF. DNA for the CDR3: TGTGCCAGCAGCATAGGGACTAACTCGAGGCCCGGGGAGCTGTTTTTT.

The chain employs TRBV7-2 and TRBJ1-4, with D possibly being TRBD1 (6 bases). V was shortened by 5 bases and J by 8 bases, with 15 bases between the two germline ends. This CDR3 has 14 residues. In germline, CDR1 is SGHTA, CDR2 FQGNSA. CDR3 DNA sequence: TGTGCCAGCAGCCGCGGGGGCACGACAGAAAAACTGTTTTTT. Encoded protein: CASSRGGTTEKLFF.

This clone appeared a single time. The rearrangement uses TRBV19 and TRBJ1-2; the D gene is possibly TRBD1 (6 bases). The CDR3 consists of 13 residues. The germline gives CDR1 LNHDA, CDR2 SQIVND (reference sequence). The ends were cut back, 6 bases at V and 7 bases at J, with 15 bases in the middle. CDR3 in amino acids: CASRRRDTAGYTF. DNA for the CDR3: TGTGCCAGTAGGCGCAGGGACACCGCTGGCTACACCTTC. The full variable domain, in which reference TRBV19 and TRBJ1-2 provide the parts outside the CDR3, is DGGITQSPKYLFRKEGQNVTLSCEQNLNHDAMYWYRQDPGQGLRLIYYSQIVNDFQKGDIAEGYSVSREKKESFPLTVTSAQKNPTAFYLCASRRRDTAGYTFGSGTRLTVV.

The chain couples TRBV29-1 to TRBJ2-1; 11 nucleotides agree with TRBD2. V trimming: 1 base; J trimming: 0 bases; junction bases outside the gene matches: 5. The CDR3 sequence is 17 residues long. The germline gives CDR1 SQVTM, CDR2 ANQGSEA. In DNA form, the CDR3 reads TGCAGCGTTGAAGGGGCTAGCGGGGGGAGCTCCTACAATGAGCAGTTCTTC. It is translated as CSVEGASGGSSYNEQFF.

This clone was detected once. J is TRBJ2-1 and V is TRBV15; D may be TRBD2 (6 bases). V was trimmed by 0 bases and J by 3 bases, leaving 12 bases between them. Looked up from germline, CDR1 is LNHNV and CDR2 is YYDKDF (reference sequence). The CDR3 consists of 16 residues. This CDR3 reads CATSREVVGLYNEQFF. CDR3 coding DNA: TGTGCCACCAGCAGAGAAGTTGTGGGACTCTACAATGAGCAGTTCTTC.

This clone showed up just a few times. The chain recombines TRBV11-2 with TRBJ1-3; D call uncertain. The V end was cut by 5 bases, the J end by 1 base, with 15 bases between. Germline V gene sequence: CDR1 SGHAT, CDR2 FQNNGV. The CDR3 runs 16 residues. CDR3 residues: CASSTGVLVSGNTIYF. The CDR3 coding sequence is TGTGCCAGCAGCACCGGGGTCCTAGTATCTGGAAACACCATATATTTT. Full variable domain (missing parts from reference TRBV11-2 and TRBJ1-3): EAGVAQSPRYKIIEKRQSVAFWCNPISGHATLYWYQQILGQGPKLLIQFQNNGVVDDSQLPKDRFSAERLKGVDSTLKIQPAKLEDSAVYLCASSTGVLVSGNTIYFGEGSWLTVV.

The chain links TRBV28 to TRBJ1-6, with D perhaps matching TRBD1 (6 bases). Looked up from germline, CDR1 is MDHEN and CDR2 is SYDVKM. The CDR3 covers 15 residues. Trimming stripped 6 bases from V and 8 bases from J, with 17 bases between. In DNA form, the CDR3 reads TGTGCCAGCAGCCCAGGGACACTTGGGTATTCACCCCTCCACTTT. Its translation is CASSPGTLGYSPLHF.

The chain is built from TRBV6-6 and TRBJ1-3; a possible D gene is TRBD1 (5 bases). Between the trimmed V and J ends, which lost 2 bases and 4 bases, there was a span of 9 bases. The CDR3 consists of 14 residues. Germline lookup yields CDR1 MNHNY and CDR2 SVGAGI (reference sequence). The CDR3 DNA reads as TGTGCCAGCAGTTACCGCGGGGACGGAAACACCATATATTTT. This sequence encodes CASSYRGDGNTIYF.

The chain combines TRBV7-2 with TRBJ1-1, with 10 bases fitting TRBD1. The V gene end was trimmed by 1 base and the J gene end by 4 bases; junction bases not matched to a gene: 6. From germline, CDR1 is SGHTA and CDR2 FQGNSA. There are 16 residues in the CDR3. CDR3 sequence: CASSLGDRGGGTEAFF. CDR3 bases: TGTGCCAGCAGCTTAGGGGACAGGGGTGGGGGCACTGAAGCTTTCTTT.

This rearrangement joins TRBV5-1 to TRBJ2-2; no clear D gene. CDR3 length equals 13 residues. Germline V gene lookup returns CDR1 SGHRS and CDR2 YFSETQ. The V end was cut by 0 bases, the J end by 6 bases, with 6 bases between. The CDR3 bases are TGCGCCAGCAGCTTGGAGCCTTCCGGGGAGCTGTTTTTT. Translated: CASSLEPSGELFF. Filled out from reference TRBV5-1 and TRBJ2-2, the complete variable domain reads KAGVTQTPRYLIKTRGQQVTLSCSPISGHRSVSWYQQTPGQGLQFLFEYFSETQRNKGNFPGRFSGRQFSNSRSEMNVSTLELGDSALYLCASSLEPSGELFFGEGSRLTVL.

The chain links TRBV29-1 to TRBJ2-3; D remains ambiguous. The CDR3 has 8 amino acids. In germline, CDR1 is SQVTM, CDR2 ANQGSEA. V lost 3 bases, J lost 14 bases, and 6 bases lay in between. The CDR3: CSVDLWYF. The CDR3 DNA reads TGCAGCGTTGACCTTTGGTATTTT.

The rearrangement uses TRBV27 and TRBJ1-6, with 8 bases matching TRBD1. The CDR3 runs to 15 residues. The germline gives CDR1 MNHEY, CDR2 SMNVEV (reference sequence). The junction had 8 bases not matched to a gene; V was cut back by 5 bases and J by 8 bases. This CDR3 reads CASSTQGEGDSPLHF. CDR3 sequence (DNA): TGTGCCAGCAGTACACAGGGGGAAGGGGATTCACCCCTCCACTTT.